These T cell receptor beta chains were read from a single sample in a study of response to subunit inactivated influenza vaccine. A single record per CDR3 protein comes from TCRdb applying MiXCR to the RT-PCR reads. The sample contains just under 550,000 distinct CDR3 sequences, approximately 24% of which appear only once. The sample was also reused in another study, on T cells expressing NK-cell markers.

The material was CD4+ T cells sorted from PBMCs, obtained 12 days after vaccination. The receptors were sampled from a man in his fifties or sixties who received an inactivated influenza vaccine. The CDR3 runs from the conserved cysteine through the conserved F or W.

TRBJ2-3,TRBV5-5,CASSSGTEGNTQYF
TRBJ2-5,TRBV5-1,CASSSAQGGETQYF
TRBJ1-2,TRBV15,CATSKDRELSGYTF
TRBJ2-7,TRBV10-3,CAIRDATIPHEQYF
TRBJ2-1,TRBV20-1,CSASSGTVINEQFF
TRBJ1-5,TRBV20-1,CSVGQDSNQPQHF
TRBJ2-5,TRBV5-5,CASFLSGQPGGETQYF
TRBJ2-2,TRBV10-3,CAISDSVNTGELFF
TRBJ2-3,TRBV29-1,CSVDPSGSSDTQYF
TRBJ2-1,TRBV11-2,CASSFSGGGGPSSEQFF
TRBJ2-3,TRBV20-1,CSARTGASTDTQYF
TRBJ1-1,TRBV11-2,CASSHSGRTTEAFF
TRBJ2-4,TRBV7-9,CASSLEQTKNIQYF
TRBJ2-1,TRBV18,CASSPDYVSYNEQFF
TRBJ2-6,TRBV9,CASSDSYSGANVLTF
TRBJ1-1,TRBV5-5,CASSPGWERNTEAFF
TRBJ2-1,TRBV29-1,CSFSGGTGGFSEQFF
TRBJ2-7,TRBV7-2,CASSFRPTGPSYEQYF
TRBJ2-1,TRBV12-3/TRBV12-4,CASSAGLMSSYNEQFF
TRBJ2-1,TRBV5-1,CASSEGKQFF
TRBJ1-1,TRBV12-3/TRBV12-4,CASGEGMTFF
TRBJ1-5,TRBV12-3/TRBV12-4,CASSFATDQPQHF
TRBJ2-7,TRBV12-3/TRBV12-4,CASSLSQHHRSSYEQYF
TRBJ2-7,TRBV5-5,CASSLVGASVSEQYF
TRBJ2-3,TRBV6-1,CASSTLAGVVLGTDTQYF
TRBJ2-7,TRBV7-2,CASSPGGSKYF
TRBJ2-1,TRBV6-1,CATARRGSYSEQFF
TRBJ2-7,TRBV14,CASSLYRESYEQYF
TRBJ2-1,TRBV28,CASSSGPGSYGEQFF
TRBJ2-1,TRBV10-1,CASSPGTRGNEQFF
TRBJ2-1,TRBV12-3/TRBV12-4,CASSSQVYEQFF
TRBJ2-3,TRBV7-2,CASSSNGVGADTQYF
TRBJ1-5,TRBV19,CASSIGGTGNQPQHF
TRBJ1-2,TRBV20-1,CSAARQRYYGYTF
TRBJ1-6,TRBV7-2,CASSTLARRYNSPLHF